The sequence of this T cell receptor beta chain was determined in a study of identical twins (dated by TCRdb to the mid-2010s). Background on the whole study: TCR alpha and beta repertoires from monozygotic twins, unrelated adults of various ages and cord blood were deep-sequenced to test whether fetal clonotypes persist. Replicate twin experiments were performed at different times using different library preparation protocols to rule out contamination.

Results and caveats for the whole study, not just this receptor: Invariant T cells such as MAIT and iNKT could partly confound zero-insertion analyses, though diverse VJ usage argued against this for most clonotypes. Out-of-frame TCR alpha sequences shared between twins showed an excess of low generation-probability sequences compared with coincidental sharing between unrelated individuals. Because the same donors could not be followed over many years, the conclusions depended on cross-sectional statistical analysis. Abundant cord blood beta clonotypes carried fewer insertions; young adult naive repertoires showed a weaker similar trend, while memory repertoires showed none. In monozygotic twins, out-of-frame TCR alpha sharing was systematically underestimated by recombination models, although the models agreed with sharing between unrelated individuals. The excess sharing between twins in beta out-of-frame sequences was weaker because fewer shared sequences reduced the signal-to-noise ratio.

Every donor was a healthy Caucasian. Three pairs of female monozygotic twins, all aged about 18 to 30 years, were included in the twin cohort. Using Miltenyi CD45RO+ enrichment and human naive T-cell isolation kits, memory (CD45RO+) and naive T cells were isolated from PBMC. This clonotype appeared many times. Its antigen target is currently unknown. Base qualities are not recorded, but no much larger clone differs from it by a single base. The method behind the library was 5' RACE. The sample was run on an Illumina HiSeq 2000. A universal primer binding site was added through template switching, and the final cDNA carried a unique molecular identifier so that TCR cDNA molecules could be counted accurately. Specific primers in the conserved constant-segment region were used to synthesize first-strand cDNA for the TCR alpha and beta chains. Each cDNA library was double barcoded, with a SMART-Mk sample barcode plus Illumina barcodes, to control for contamination. Two successive PCR steps introduced TruSeq adapter sequences along with Illumina sample barcodes. Sequencing of the TCR alpha and beta cDNA libraries was done on the Illumina HiSeq platform using custom primers. Per the original workflow: Raw reads were processed with MiGEC to extract unique molecular identifiers, and MiXCR was used to determine CDR3 positions. Recombination models were inferred per individual with the repgenHMM and IGoR tools using an EM algorithm. Shared clonotype analysis was performed with the tcR package in R, normalizing sharing by the product of cloneset sizes. To study raw recombination free of thymic and clonal selection effects, out-of-frame nonproductive sequences were analyzed. TCRdb reran the public reads through fastp at Q25 and MiXCR, keeping productive beta chains. Each CDR3 protein appears once, grouped with its most common genes and DNA. The authors' filters were not applied to this entry. The sample table shows about 220,000 distinct CDR3 sequences, and under 10% are seen once. The ten biggest clones cover 1.9% of the sample.

The data were also submitted as part of a second study, on yellow fever vaccine responses in identical twins. Reported in the second study: According to the authors, in identical twins the way T cells responded to vaccination appeared partly convergent and partly personalized. In identical twins, the study followed T cell clones that responded to the vaccine with precision.

The sequence was collected from a woman in her late teens or twenties in good health. Sequencing used memory (CD45RO+) T cells sorted from blood. What this sample's cell subset or site label stands for: CD45RO+ enriched T cells.

The DNA sequence reads TGCAGCGCCCGAAGGGGGAGTCCACCCTACGAGCAGTACTTC. Its product reads: CSARRGSPPYEQYF. The chain joins TRBV29-1 to TRBJ2-7; the D gene is perhaps TRBD1, from 6 matching bases. The germline V gene encodes CDR1 SQVTM and CDR2 ANQGSEA. The CDR3, from cysteine to phenylalanine, totals 14 residues. The read is trimmed to its CDR3 DNA, 42 bases read in frame from base 1. V was cut back by 7 bases and J by 2 bases, leaving a gap of 18 bases between them.